This T cell receptor (beta chain) was recovered during a study of blood T cell repertoires in COVID-19. Sequencing used immunoSEQ multiplex PCR; TCRdb keeps in-frame clones, though not all of them. Here the sample spans 300,000 to 450,000 clones, approximately 77% being singletons. The CDR3 extends over 17 amino acids. Germline trimming cut 0 bases from V and 3 bases from J; bases unmatched to any gene: 5. Per the germline V gene, CDR1 is LNHNV and CDR2 is YYDKDF (reference sequence). V gene TRBV15 combines with J gene TRBJ2-2; 9 positions agree with TRBD1. Input material: peripheral blood. This TCR derives from a human donor with acute or convalescent COVID-19. The donor label of this sample is uncertain. The CDR3 is CATSRDRRTGDTGELFF. CDR3 sequence (DNA): TGTGCCACCAGCAGAGATCGGAGGACAGGGGACACCGGGGAGCTGTTTTTT.